The 26 T cell receptor beta chains below come from one sample, sequenced in a study of cytomegalovirus exposure and HLA in healthy donors. In the PCR, 60 Vbeta and 13 Jbeta primers were used. The data were produced by immunoSEQ multiplex PCR, yet TCRdb's version contains in-frame clones alone and is incomplete. The sample yields 120,000 or so clones, roughly 83% seen once. Sequences were obtained from PBMCs. The receptors were gathered from a man aged 18 to 30 in good health and CMV-seronegative.

The chain carries TRBV7-8 and TRBJ2-1; 7 bases line up with TRBD2. The CDR3 length is 18 residues. V trimming: 1 base; J trimming: 5 bases; junction bases outside the gene matches: 14. Germline CDR1 reads SGHVS; CDR2 reads FQNEAQ. The CDR3 loop reads CASSLEGGLRLANNEQFF. CDR3 in DNA: TGTGCCAGCAGCTTAGAGGGAGGGTTGAGGCTAGCAAACAATGAGCAGTTCTTC.

The chain is built from TRBV7-9 and TRBJ2-1, with 9 bases matching TRBD2. The CDR3 totals 17 residues. Germline V gene data show CDR1 as SEHNR and CDR2 as FQNEAQ (reference sequence). The V segment lost 4 bases and the J segment 6 bases; nucleotides outside the gene matches: 13. The CDR3 region has the DNA TGTGCCAGCAGCTCCACCTTAGCGGGAGCGAGAGGCAATGAGCAGTTCTTC. Encoded protein: CASSSTLAGARGNEQFF.

This chain links TRBV14 with TRBJ2-3, with 8 bases identical to TRBD2. Germline V CDR1 and CDR2: SGHDN, FVKESK. The CDR3 spans 17 residues. After removal of 5 bases from V and 3 bases from J, the junction contained 13 bases not matched to a gene. The CDR3 region is CASSARVRTSPTDTQYF. Here the CDR3 DNA reads TGTGCCAGCAGCGCAAGGGTCCGGACTAGCCCTACAGATACGCAGTATTTT.

This chain links TRBV9 with TRBJ2-2, with 8 bases lining up with TRBD1. From germline, CDR1 is SGDLS and CDR2 YYNGEE. The CDR3 has 16 amino acids. The ends lost 0 bases at V and 5 bases at J; junction bases unmatched: 6. The CDR3 coding sequence is TGTGCCAGCAGCGTAGGAACGACAGGGGTAACCGGGGAGCTGTTTTTT. This encodes CASSVGTTGVTGELFF.

The chain combines TRBV4-3 with TRBJ2-3; perhaps TRBD2 as D (6 bases). This CDR3 contains 17 residues. V lost 0 bases and J lost 5, with 18 bases in between. CDR1 and CDR2 from the germline V gene are LGHNA and YSLEER. CDR3 residues: CASSQDRRGGSGDTQYF. The CDR3, as DNA: TGCGCCAGCAGCCAAGATCGGAGGGGCGGCAGCGGAGATACGCAGTATTTT.

This rearrangement joins TRBV4-3 to TRBJ2-3; TRBD1 matches at 8 bases. The CDR3 covers 16 residues. J was trimmed by 2 bases and V by 0 bases; bases with no gene match: 4. Germline values: CDR1 LGHNA, CDR2 YSLEER. The CDR3 reads CASSQDRQGSTDTQYF. The CDR3 nucleotides read TGCGCCAGCAGCCAAGACCGACAGGGGTCCACAGATACGCAGTATTTT.

The chain has TRBV5-1 and TRBJ2-1, with 7 bases aligning to TRBD1. Germline V gene data show CDR1 as SGHRS and CDR2 as YFSETQ. After removal of 0 bases from V and 4 bases from J, the junction contained 7 bases not matched to a gene. The CDR3 is 16 amino acids. CDR3 nucleotide sequence: TGCGCCAGCAGCTTGGGTCGGGACAGCCTATACAATGAGCAGTTCTTC. It is translated as CASSLGRDSLYNEQFF.

The chain couples TRBV5-6 to TRBJ1-2; 8 nucleotides align to TRBD1. The trim removed 3 bases at V and 4 bases at J, leaving 2 bases unmatched. This CDR3 is 13 amino acids long. Germline lookup yields CDR1 SGHDT and CDR2 YYEEEE. The CDR3 region is CASSSGQGYGYTF. The CDR3 DNA sequence: TGTGCCAGCAGCTCCGGACAGGGCTATGGCTACACCTTC.

A remark on this clone: One end of the junction fails to match germline, which may point to a read error. The chain uses TRBV16 and TRBJ1-3; 9 bases are shared with TRBD1. The CDR3 is made up of 13 amino acids. Per germline, CDR1 KGHSY and CDR2 FQNENV. In nucleotides, the CDR3 is TGTGCCAGCAGCCAGTGGACAGGGGCCCCTGGTGATTTT. Translated: CASSQWTGAPGDF.

This clone has only a few counts. This chain links TRBV5-1 with TRBJ1-2, with TRBD1 as a possible D gene (6 bases). Per the germline V gene, CDR1 is SGHRS and CDR2 is YFSETQ. The CDR3 is made up of 13 amino acids. V gave up 1 base and J gave up 8 bases, with 12 bases separating them. Written as DNA, the CDR3 is TGCGCCAGCAGCTTGACGTCCCAGGGGGGCTACACCTTC. Its translation: CASSLTSQGGYTF. Full variable domain (missing parts from reference TRBV5-1 and TRBJ1-2): KAGVTQTPRYLIKTRGQQVTLSCSPISGHRSVSWYQQTPGQGLQFLFEYFSETQRNKGNFPGRFSGRQFSNSRSEMNVSTLELGDSALYLCASSLTSQGGYTFGSGTRLTVV.

The rearrangement links TRBV5-4 to TRBJ2-1; D call uncertain. The V end was cut by 3 bases, the J end by 9 bases, with 13 bases between. CDR1 is SGHNT and CDR2 is YYREEE in the germline V gene (reference sequence). This CDR3 is built from 13 residues. The CDR3 DNA follows: TGTGCCAGCAGCTCGAAAATTCTAGGTGAGCAGTTCTTC. Residues: CASSSKILGEQFF.

The V and J genes are TRBV11-2 and TRBJ2-7; tentatively, D is TRBD1 (5 bases). CDR3 length: 15 residues. The germline CDR1 and CDR2 sequences are SGHAT and FQNNGV. V was pared by 3 bases and J by 3 bases, with 15 bases between. The CDR3 region has the DNA TGTGCCAGCAGCTTTAGAAGTGGGGCGATCTACGAGCAGTACTTC. This sequence encodes CASSFRSGAIYEQYF.

This clone appeared a single time. This sequence joins TRBV29-1 and TRBJ2-2; TRBD1 matches at 7 bases. This CDR3 has 13 amino acids. Germline V lookup: CDR1 SQVTM, CDR2 ANQGSEA. Trimming at V came to 6 bases and at J to 4 bases, leaving 5 bases not matched to a gene. CDR3 in amino acids: CSVGGSSTGELFF. In DNA, the CDR3 is TGCAGCGTAGGGGGCTCAAGCACCGGGGAGCTGTTTTTT.

This clone has only a few counts. The J gene is TRBJ1-2, the V gene TRBV6-5, with a tentative D call TRBD1 (5 bases). The germline V and J ends were trimmed by 0 bases and 6 bases, with 14 bases remaining between them. CDR1 and CDR2 (germline): MNHEY, SVGAGI. This CDR3 contains 15 residues. CDR3 residues: CASSYSTWGSDGYTF. CDR3 DNA: TGTGCCAGCAGTTACTCAACTTGGGGCTCGGATGGCTACACCTTC.

This clone was seen just once. The chain employs TRBV7-9 and TRBJ1-3; no reliable D call. From germline, CDR1 is SEHNR and CDR2 FQNEAQ (reference sequence). V gave up 5 bases and J gave up 0 bases, with 8 bases separating them. This CDR3 region has 14 residues. The CDR3 coding sequence is TGTGCCAGCAGCCCACTCAACTCTGGAAACACCATATATTTT. Protein product: CASSPLNSGNTIYF.

V is TRBV9 and J is TRBJ2-1; D is unresolved. The CDR3 is 13 residues long. Germline lookup yields CDR1 SGDLS and CDR2 YYNGEE. V lost 0 bases and J 8 bases, leaving 9 bases between the germline ends. The CDR3 region is CASSVGETYEQFF. CDR3 coding DNA: TGTGCCAGCAGCGTAGGTGAGACATATGAGCAGTTCTTC. Looking up the rest from reference TRBV9 and TRBJ2-1 gives the full variable domain: DSGVTQTPKHLITATGQRVTLRCSPRSGDLSVYWYQQSLDQGLQFLIQYYNGEERAKGNILERFSAQQFPDLHSELNLSSLELGDSALYFCASSVGETYEQFFGPGTRLTVL.

The chain joins TRBV5-4 to TRBJ2-2; 8 bases are shared with TRBD1. The CDR3 totals 15 residues. Losses at the gene ends were 2 bases for V and 4 bases for J; bases not matched to a gene: 4. CDR1 is SGHNT, CDR2 YYREEE, per germline (reference sequence). The CDR3: CASSLGQGFTGELFF. CDR3 DNA: TGTGCCAGCAGCTTAGGACAGGGATTCACCGGGGAGCTGTTTTTT.

CDR3 sequence: CASSLNLGRVSTKNIQYF. The CDR3 nucleotides read TGTGCCAGCAGCTTAAATCTCGGGCGGGTCAGTACCAAAAACATTCAGTACTTC. The chain employs TRBV7-9 and TRBJ2-4; possible D gene TRBD2, 5 bases. V was pared by 2 bases and J by 2 bases, with 19 bases between. CDR3 length: 18 amino acids. Per the germline V gene, CDR1 is SEHNR and CDR2 is FQNEAQ (reference sequence). The complete variable domain, with remaining parts taken from reference TRBV7-9 and TRBJ2-4, reads DTGVSQNPRHKITKRGQNVTFRCDPISEHNRLYWYRQTLGQGPEFLTYFQNEAQLEKSRLLSDRFSAERPKGSFSTLEIQRTEQGDSAMYLCASSLNLGRVSTKNIQYFGAGTRLSVL.

The V and J genes are TRBV2 and TRBJ2-5; D is possibly TRBD2 (6 bases). The CDR3 loop spans 16 amino acids. Trimming cost V 6 bases and J 3 bases, with 20 bases left between them. Germline-derived CDR1 and CDR2 are SNHLY and FYNNEI. For the CDR3, the DNA is TGTGCCAGCAGCCGTCTTGGGGGGTACAGAGAAGAGACCCAGTACTTC. Its protein is CASSRLGGYREETQYF.

The chain is built from TRBV27 and TRBJ2-1; TRBD2 matches at 9 bases. The CDR3 is 18 amino acids. J was trimmed by 3 bases and V by 5 bases; bases with no gene match: 14. CDR1 and CDR2 (germline): MNHEY, SMNVEV (reference sequence). The CDR3 here is CASSPRTSATPHYNEQFF. The CDR3, as DNA: TGTGCCAGCAGTCCAAGGACTAGCGCGACTCCACACTACAATGAGCAGTTCTTC.

The genes are TRBV5-1 and TRBJ2-7, with 9 bases aligning to TRBD2. This CDR3 has 19 amino acids. From germline, CDR1 is SGHRS and CDR2 YFSETQ. The junction had 17 bases not matched to a gene; V was cut back by 1 base and J by 3 bases. CDR3 in DNA: TGCGCCAGCAGCTTGCGGCCAGGGGGTGGCGGGAGGGCCAGCTACGAGCAGTACGTC. Protein sequence: CASSLRPGGGGRASYEQYV.

V and J are TRBV13 and TRBJ2-3; 9 bases align to TRBD1. The junction had 20 bases not matched to a gene; V was cut back by 5 bases and J by 2 bases. Looked up from germline, CDR1 is PRHDT and CDR2 is FYEKMQ (reference sequence). The CDR3 contains 20 residues. CDR3 residues: CASSLRTGDDPSRPTDTQYF. In DNA, the CDR3 is TGTGCCAGCAGCCTCCGGACAGGGGACGATCCATCGCGCCCCACAGATACGCAGTATTTT.

This chain uses TRBV4-1 with TRBJ2-7; 9 nucleotides line up with TRBD2. V trimming: 3 bases; J trimming: 1 base; junction bases outside the gene matches: 4. This CDR3 contains 15 residues. Germline loops: CDR1 MGHRA, CDR2 YSYEKL. The CDR3 here is CASSQWTSASYEQYV. In nucleotides, the CDR3 is TGCGCCAGCAGCCAGTGGACTAGCGCGTCCTACGAGCAGTACGTC.

The chain uses TRBV30 and TRBJ1-1; D is perhaps TRBD1 (5 bases). The CDR3 totals 14 residues. Germline-derived CDR1 and CDR2 are GTSNPN and SVGIG (reference sequence). V gave up 3 bases and J gave up 0 bases, with 11 bases separating them. CDR3 nucleotide sequence: TGTGCCTGGAGAACTCAGGGCATGAACACTGAAGCTTTCTTT. Translation gives CAWRTQGMNTEAFF.

In its sample, this clone was seen a few times. J is TRBJ1-4 and V is TRBV7-9; 9 positions match TRBD1. After removal of 5 bases from V and 4 bases from J, the junction contained 11 bases not matched to a gene. Germline assignment: CDR1 SEHNR and CDR2 FQNEAQ (reference sequence). CDR3 size: 17 residues. Written as DNA, the CDR3 is TGTGCCAGCAGCCCGGGACAGGGCCTCATGGTTAATGAAAAACTGTTTTTT. This sequence encodes CASSPGQGLMVNEKLFF.

The J gene is TRBJ2-2, the V gene TRBV27; 11 nucleotides match TRBD1. Losses at the gene ends were 1 base for V and 4 bases for J; bases not matched to a gene: 8. This CDR3 is built from 18 residues. Germline-derived CDR1 and CDR2 are MNHEY and SMNVEV (reference sequence). The CDR3 DNA is TGTGCCAGCAGTTTATTGCTTCCGGGACAGGGGGGCACCGGGGAGCTGTTTTTT. Protein: CASSLLLPGQGGTGELFF.